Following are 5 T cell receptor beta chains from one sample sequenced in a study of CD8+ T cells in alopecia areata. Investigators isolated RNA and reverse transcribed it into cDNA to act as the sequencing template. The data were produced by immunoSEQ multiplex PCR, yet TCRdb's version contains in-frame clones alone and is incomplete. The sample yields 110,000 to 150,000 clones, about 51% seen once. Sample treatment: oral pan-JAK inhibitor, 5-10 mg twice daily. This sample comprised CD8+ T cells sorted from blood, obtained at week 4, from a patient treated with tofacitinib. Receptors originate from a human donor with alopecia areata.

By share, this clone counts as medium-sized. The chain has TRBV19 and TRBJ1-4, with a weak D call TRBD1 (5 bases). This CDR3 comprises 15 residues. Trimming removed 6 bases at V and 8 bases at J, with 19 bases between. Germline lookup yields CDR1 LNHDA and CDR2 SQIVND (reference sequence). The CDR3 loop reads CASSPMDGHREKLFF. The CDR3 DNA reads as TGTGCCAGTAGCCCAATGGACGGACACCGGGAAAAACTGTTTTTT.

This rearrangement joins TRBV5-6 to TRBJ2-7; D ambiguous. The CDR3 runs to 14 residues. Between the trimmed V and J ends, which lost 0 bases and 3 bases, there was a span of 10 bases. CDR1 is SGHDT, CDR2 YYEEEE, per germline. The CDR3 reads CASSLGDKNYEQYF. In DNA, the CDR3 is TGTGCCAGCAGCTTGGGTGACAAGAACTACGAGCAGTACTTC.

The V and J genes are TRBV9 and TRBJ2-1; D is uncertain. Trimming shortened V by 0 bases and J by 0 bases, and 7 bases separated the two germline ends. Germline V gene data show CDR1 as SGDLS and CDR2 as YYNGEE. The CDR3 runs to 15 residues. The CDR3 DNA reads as TGTGCCAGCAGCGTAGAGGGCGCCTCCTACAATGAGCAGTTCTTC. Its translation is CASSVEGASYNEQFF.

The CDR3, as DNA: TGTGCCAGCAGTGATGGTGAGGTACCCGGGGAGCTGTTTTTT. Its protein is CASSDGEVPGELFF. The V call is TRBV2, the J call TRBJ2-2; no definite D call. The CDR3 runs 14 residues. CDR1 is SNHLY and CDR2 is FYNNEI in the germline V gene. Trimming stripped 3 bases from V and 6 bases from J, with 11 bases between.

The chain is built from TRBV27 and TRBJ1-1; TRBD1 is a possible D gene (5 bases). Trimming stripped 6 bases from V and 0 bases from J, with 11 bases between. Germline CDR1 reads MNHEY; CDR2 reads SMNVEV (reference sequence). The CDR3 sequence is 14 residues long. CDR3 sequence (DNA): TGTGCCAGCAGCAACGGGGGTATGAACACTGAAGCTTTCTTT. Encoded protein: CASSNGGMNTEAFF.